The sequence of this T cell receptor (beta chain) was determined in a study of shared clonotypes between healthy human individuals. General study points: Unshared clonotypes carried lower generation probabilities than those common to all four donors.

Recent acute infections and vaccinations were absent in the healthy HIV-negative adult donors. TCRdb's copy holds only in-frame clones and misses some; the assay was immunoSEQ multiplex PCR. The sample contains around 700,000 clones, around 67% of which appear only once. Germline CDR1 and CDR2: LNHDA and SQIVND (reference sequence). The CDR3 is 16 amino acids. V was clipped by 4 bases and J by 0 bases, with 13 bases between them. Turning to this clone: Its cognate antigen is unknown.

The rearrangement links TRBV19 to TRBJ1-3; no clear D. The source material was memory CD4+ T cells sorted from blood. Subset in this sample: CD45RA-negative fraction. The clonotype comes from a woman younger than 45 in good health. CDR3 protein: CASSTGRPSSGNTIYF. DNA of the CDR3: TGTGCCAGTAGTACCGGACGGCCGAGCTCTGGAAACACCATATATTTT.